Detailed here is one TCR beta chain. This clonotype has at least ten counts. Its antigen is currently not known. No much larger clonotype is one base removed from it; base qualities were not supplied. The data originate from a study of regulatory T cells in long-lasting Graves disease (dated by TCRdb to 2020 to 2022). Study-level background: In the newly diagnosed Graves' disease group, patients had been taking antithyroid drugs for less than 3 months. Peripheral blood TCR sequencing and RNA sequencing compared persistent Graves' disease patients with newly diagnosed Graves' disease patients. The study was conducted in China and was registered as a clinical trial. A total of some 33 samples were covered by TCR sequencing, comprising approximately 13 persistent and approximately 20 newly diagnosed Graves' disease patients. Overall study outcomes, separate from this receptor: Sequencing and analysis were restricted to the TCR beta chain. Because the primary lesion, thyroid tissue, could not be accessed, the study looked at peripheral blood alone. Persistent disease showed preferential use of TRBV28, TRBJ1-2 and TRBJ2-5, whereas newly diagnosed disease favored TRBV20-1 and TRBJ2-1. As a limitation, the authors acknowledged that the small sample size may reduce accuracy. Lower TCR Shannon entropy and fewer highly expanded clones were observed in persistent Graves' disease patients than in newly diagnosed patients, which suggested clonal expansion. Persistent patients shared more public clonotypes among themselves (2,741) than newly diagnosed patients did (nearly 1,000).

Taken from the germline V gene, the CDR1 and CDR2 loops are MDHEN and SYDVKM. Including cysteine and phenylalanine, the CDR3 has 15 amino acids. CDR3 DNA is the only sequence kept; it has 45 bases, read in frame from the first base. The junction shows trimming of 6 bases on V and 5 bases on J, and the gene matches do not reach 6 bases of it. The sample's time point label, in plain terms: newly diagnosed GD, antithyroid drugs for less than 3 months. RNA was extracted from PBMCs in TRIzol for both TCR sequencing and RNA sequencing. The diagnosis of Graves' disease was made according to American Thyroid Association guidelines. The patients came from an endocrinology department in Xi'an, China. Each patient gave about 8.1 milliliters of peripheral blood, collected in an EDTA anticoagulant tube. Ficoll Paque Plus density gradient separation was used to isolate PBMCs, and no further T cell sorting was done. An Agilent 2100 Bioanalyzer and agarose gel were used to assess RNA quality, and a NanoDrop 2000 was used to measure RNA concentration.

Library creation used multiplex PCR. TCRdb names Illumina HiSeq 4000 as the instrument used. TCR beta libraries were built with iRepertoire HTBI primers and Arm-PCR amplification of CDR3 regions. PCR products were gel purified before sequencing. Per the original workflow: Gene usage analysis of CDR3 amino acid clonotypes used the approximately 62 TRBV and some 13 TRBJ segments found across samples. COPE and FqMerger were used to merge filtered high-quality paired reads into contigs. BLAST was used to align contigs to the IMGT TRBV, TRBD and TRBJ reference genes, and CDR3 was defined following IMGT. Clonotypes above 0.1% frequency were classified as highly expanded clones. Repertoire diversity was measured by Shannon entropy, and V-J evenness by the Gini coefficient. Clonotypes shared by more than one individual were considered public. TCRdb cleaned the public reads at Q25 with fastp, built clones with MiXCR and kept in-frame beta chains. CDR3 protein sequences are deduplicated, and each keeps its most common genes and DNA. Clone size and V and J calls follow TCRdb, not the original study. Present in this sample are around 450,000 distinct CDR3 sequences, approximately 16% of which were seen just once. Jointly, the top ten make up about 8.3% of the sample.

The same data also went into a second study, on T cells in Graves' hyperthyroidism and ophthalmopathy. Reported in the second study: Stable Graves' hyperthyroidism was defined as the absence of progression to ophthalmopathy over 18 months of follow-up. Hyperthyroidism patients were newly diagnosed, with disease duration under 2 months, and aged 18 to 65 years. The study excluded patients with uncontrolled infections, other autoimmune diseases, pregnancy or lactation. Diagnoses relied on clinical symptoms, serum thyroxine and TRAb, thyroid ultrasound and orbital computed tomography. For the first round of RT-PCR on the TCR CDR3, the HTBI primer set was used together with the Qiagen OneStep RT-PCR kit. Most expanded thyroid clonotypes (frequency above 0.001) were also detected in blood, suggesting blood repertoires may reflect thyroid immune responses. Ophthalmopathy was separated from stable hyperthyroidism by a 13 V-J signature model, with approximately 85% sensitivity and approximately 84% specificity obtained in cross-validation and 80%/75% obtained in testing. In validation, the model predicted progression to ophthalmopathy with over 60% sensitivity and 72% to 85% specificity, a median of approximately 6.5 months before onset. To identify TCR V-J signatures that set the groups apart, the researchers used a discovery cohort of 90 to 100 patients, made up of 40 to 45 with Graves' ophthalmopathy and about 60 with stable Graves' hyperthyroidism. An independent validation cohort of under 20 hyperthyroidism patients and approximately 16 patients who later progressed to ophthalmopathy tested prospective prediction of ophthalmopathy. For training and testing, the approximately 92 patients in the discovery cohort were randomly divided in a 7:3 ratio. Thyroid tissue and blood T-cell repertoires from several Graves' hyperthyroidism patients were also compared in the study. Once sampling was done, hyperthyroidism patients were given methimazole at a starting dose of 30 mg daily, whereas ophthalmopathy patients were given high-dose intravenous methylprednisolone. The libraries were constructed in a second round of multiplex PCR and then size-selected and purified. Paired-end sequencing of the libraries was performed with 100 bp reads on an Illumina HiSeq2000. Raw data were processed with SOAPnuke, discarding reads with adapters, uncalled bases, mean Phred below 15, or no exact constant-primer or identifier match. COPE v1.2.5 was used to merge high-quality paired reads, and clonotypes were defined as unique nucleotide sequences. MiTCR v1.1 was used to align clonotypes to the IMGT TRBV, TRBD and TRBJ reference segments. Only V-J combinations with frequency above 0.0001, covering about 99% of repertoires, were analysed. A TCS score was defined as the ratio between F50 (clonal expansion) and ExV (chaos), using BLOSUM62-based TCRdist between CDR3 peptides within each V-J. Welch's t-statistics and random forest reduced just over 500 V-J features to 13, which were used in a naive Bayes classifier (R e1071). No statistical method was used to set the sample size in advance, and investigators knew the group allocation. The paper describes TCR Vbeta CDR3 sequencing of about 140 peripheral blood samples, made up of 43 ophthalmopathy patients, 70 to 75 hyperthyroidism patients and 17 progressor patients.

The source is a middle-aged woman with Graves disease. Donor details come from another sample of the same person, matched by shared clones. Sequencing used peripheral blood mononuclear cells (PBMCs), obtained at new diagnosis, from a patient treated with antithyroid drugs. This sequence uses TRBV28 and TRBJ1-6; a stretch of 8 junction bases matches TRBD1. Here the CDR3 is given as CASRILDRDNSPLHF. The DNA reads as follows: TGTGCCAGCAGGATTCTGGACAGGGATAATTCACCCCTCCACTTT.